This T cell receptor beta chain appears in the sequencing data of a study of blood T cell repertoires in COVID-19 (TCRdb year 2020). For the wider study: Samples from collaborators originated in the United States, Italy and Spain and spanned both the acute and convalescent phases of COVID-19. The prospective study material was composed of cDNA or gDNA derived from T cells, B-cell-depleted T cells, or PBMCs. Deeply sampled blood TCRbeta repertoires from subjects exposed to, actively infected with, or recovered from COVID-19 were included in the dataset. A freely available public database, intended as a resource for researchers studying the immune response to SARS-CoV-2, is where the repertoires were released. Samples came from the ongoing ImmuneRACE study (first 160 participants) plus 1,254 subjects from 6 global collaborators. The sample metadata nearly always contained a de-identified subject ID, COVID-19 status, age in years and sex. Where HLA class I and class II types were available, the types were taken from metadata supplied by the sample provider, not from assay-based typing. General findings and caveats noted by the study authors: Clinical and demographic metadata were provided uncurated, with the amount varying by source and participant.

The junction shows trimming of 3 bases on V and 5 bases on J, and the gene matches do not reach 8 bases of it. Counted from cysteine to phenylalanine, this CDR3 has 16 amino acids. The sequence is cut down to CDR3 DNA, 48 bases in frame from base 1. The germline V gene provides CDR1 SGDLS and CDR2 YYNGEE. This clone was detected only once. Its antigen is currently not known. No base qualities exist here, and no much larger clone lies one base off it. The collaborating institutions used their own protocols to collect whole blood in K2EDTA tubes. For TCRbeta analysis, collaborator samples were shipped as frozen whole blood, as isolated PBMCs, or as DNA extracted from either sample type. TCRbeta CDR3 regions were amplified from genomic DNA by means of the immunoSEQ Assay, a bias-controlled multiplex PCR. Under the source paper's analysis protocol: The number of nucleated cells in each sample was estimated by amplification of reference gene primers within the assay. Sequence reads were collapsed and filtered to measure the absolute abundance of every unique TCRbeta CDR3 rearrangement. For each sample, productive Simpson clonality was calculated by taking the square root of Simpson's diversity index across productive rearrangements. TCRdb took over this immuneACCESS table, retaining in-frame rearrangements with V and J assigned. Such tables are incomplete; in checked studies, under half of the missing clones stem from an unresolved V gene, and the remainder is unexplained. The V and J calls and clone size come from that table; D and trimming were worked out from the DNA. Across this sample there are 99,000 or so clones, with 65% to 90% seen only once. 4% to 5% of the sample rests with the top ten.

The V gene is TRBV9 and the J gene is TRBJ2-5; 12 bases in the middle match TRBD2. The sequence was obtained from a man over 45 with acute or convalescent COVID-19. The sample was peripheral blood. The encoded CDR3 is CASSGRLAGADETQYF. The nucleotides are TGTGCCAGCAGCGGTCGACTAGCGGGAGCGGATGAGACCCAGTACTTC.